One sample yielded the 4 T cell receptor beta chains listed below, sequenced in a study of blood T cells in healthy people across ages. The use of a sample-barcoded 5' primer and a J-beta primer mix characterized a second PCR of roughly 6 to 11 cycles. TCRdb reprocessed the 5' RACE reads with MiXCR, giving one entry per CDR3 protein. The data hold about 670,000 distinct CDR3 sequences, with roughly 41% observed a single time. Specimen: blood. Receptors originate from an elderly man in good health.

The chain carries TRBV20-1 and TRBJ1-1; unclear D gene. Trimming stripped 6 bases from V and 3 bases from J, with 11 bases between. Germline CDR1 reads DFQATT; CDR2 reads SNEGSKA (reference sequence). This CDR3 comprises 12 residues. In DNA form, the CDR3 reads TGCAGTGCCGCGGTCATGGACACTGAAGCTTTCTTT. Amino acid sequence: CSAAVMDTEAFF.

The CDR3 nucleotides read TGTGCCAGCAGCTTACTGGGACAGTCGGTTGCAGATACGCAGTATTTT. As protein: CASSLLGQSVADTQYF. The chain has TRBV7-2 and TRBJ2-3; 7 nucleotides match TRBD1. Germline CDR1 reads SGHTA; CDR2 reads FQGNSA. The CDR3 spans 16 residues. J lost 4 bases, V lost 2 bases, and 9 bases had no gene match.

The sample holds a few counts of this clonotype. This chain connects TRBV24-1 to TRBJ1-1; the D is unclear. The germline gives CDR1 KGHDR, CDR2 SFDVKD. V was trimmed by 3 bases and J by 1 base, leaving 5 bases between them. This CDR3 has 13 residues. CDR3 region: CATSDTPNTEAFF. The CDR3 DNA is TGTGCCACCAGTGATACGCCGAACACTGAAGCTTTCTTT.

This clonotype has just a few counts. The V call is TRBV28, the J call TRBJ1-1, with D tentatively TRBD1 (5 bases). This CDR3 spans 16 amino acids. Looked up from germline, CDR1 is MDHEN and CDR2 is SYDVKM. Between the trimmed V and J ends, which lost 3 bases and 0 bases, there was a span of 14 bases. CDR3 DNA sequence: TGTGCCAGCAGTTTTCTTGGACAAGCTATGAACACTGAAGCTTTCTTT. It codes for CASSFLGQAMNTEAFF.